This T cell receptor beta chain was observed in a study of cytomegalovirus exposure and HLA in healthy donors. This clone was counted a few times. Its antigen is currently unknown. Study-level results: Earlier analysis yielded a pattern in which most TCR beta V segments were productive about 87% or about 30% of the time. The classifier reportedly diagnosed cytomegalovirus status with high sensitivity and specificity. Specificity for CMV antigens was confirmed in vitro for three of the CMV-associated chains. Most CMV-associated TCR beta chains were later found to appear HLA-restricted.

J lost 0 bases, V lost 6 bases, and 7 bases had no gene match. The CDR3 totals 18 residues. CDR1 and CDR2 from the germline V gene are SNHLY and FYNNEI. PCR primers comprised 60 Vbeta and 13 Jbeta primers. Method: immunoSEQ multiplex PCR; TCRdb's copy keeps in-frame clones and lacks some. Of 150,000 to 200,000 clones listed, almost 80% are singletons. J is TRBJ2-2 and V is TRBV2; TRBD2 aligns across 13 bases. The receptor was derived from a woman between 50 and 59 years old in good health and CMV-seropositive. The sample comprised PBMCs. CDR3 nucleotide sequence: TGTGCCAGCAGCCTCCCGGGACTAGCGGGAACGAACACCGGGGAGCTGTTTTTT. It specifies CASSLPGLAGTNTGELFF.